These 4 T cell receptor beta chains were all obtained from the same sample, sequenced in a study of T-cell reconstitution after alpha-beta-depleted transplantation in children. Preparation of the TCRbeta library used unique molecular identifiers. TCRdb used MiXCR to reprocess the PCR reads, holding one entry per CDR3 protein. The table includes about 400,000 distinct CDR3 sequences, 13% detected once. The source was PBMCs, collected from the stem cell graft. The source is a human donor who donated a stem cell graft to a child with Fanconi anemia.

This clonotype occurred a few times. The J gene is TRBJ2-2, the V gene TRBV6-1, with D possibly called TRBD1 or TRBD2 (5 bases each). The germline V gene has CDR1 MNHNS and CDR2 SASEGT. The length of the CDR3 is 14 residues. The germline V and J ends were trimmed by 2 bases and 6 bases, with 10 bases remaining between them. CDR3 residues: CASSEKRGAGELFF. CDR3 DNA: TGTGCCAGCAGTGAAAAGAGGGGAGCCGGGGAGCTGTTTTTT.

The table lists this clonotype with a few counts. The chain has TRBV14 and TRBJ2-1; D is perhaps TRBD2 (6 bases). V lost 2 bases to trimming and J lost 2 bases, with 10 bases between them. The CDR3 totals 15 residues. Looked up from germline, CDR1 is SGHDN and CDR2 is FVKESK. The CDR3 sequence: CASSQLATAYNEQFF. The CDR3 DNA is TGTGCCAGCAGCCAACTAGCGACAGCCTACAATGAGCAGTTCTTC.

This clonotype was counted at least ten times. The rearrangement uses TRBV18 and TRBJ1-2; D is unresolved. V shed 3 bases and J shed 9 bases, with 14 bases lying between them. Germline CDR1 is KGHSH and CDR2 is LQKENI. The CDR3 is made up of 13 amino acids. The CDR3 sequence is CASSPRPGGSYTF. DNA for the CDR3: TGTGCCAGCTCACCCCGTCCAGGTGGTAGCTACACCTTC. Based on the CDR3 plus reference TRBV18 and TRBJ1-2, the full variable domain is NAGVMQNPRHLVRRRGQEARLRCSPMKGHSHVYWYRQLPEEGLKFMVYLQKENIIDESGMPKERFSAEFPKEGPSILRIQQVVRGDSAAYFCASSPRPGGSYTFGSGTRLTVV.

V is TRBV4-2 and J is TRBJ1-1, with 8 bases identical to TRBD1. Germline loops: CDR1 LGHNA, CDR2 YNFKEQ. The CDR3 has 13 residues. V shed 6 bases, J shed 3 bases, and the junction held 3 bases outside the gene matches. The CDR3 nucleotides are TGTGCCAGCAGGCGGGACAGGCACACTGAAGCTTTCTTT. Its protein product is CASRRDRHTEAFF.